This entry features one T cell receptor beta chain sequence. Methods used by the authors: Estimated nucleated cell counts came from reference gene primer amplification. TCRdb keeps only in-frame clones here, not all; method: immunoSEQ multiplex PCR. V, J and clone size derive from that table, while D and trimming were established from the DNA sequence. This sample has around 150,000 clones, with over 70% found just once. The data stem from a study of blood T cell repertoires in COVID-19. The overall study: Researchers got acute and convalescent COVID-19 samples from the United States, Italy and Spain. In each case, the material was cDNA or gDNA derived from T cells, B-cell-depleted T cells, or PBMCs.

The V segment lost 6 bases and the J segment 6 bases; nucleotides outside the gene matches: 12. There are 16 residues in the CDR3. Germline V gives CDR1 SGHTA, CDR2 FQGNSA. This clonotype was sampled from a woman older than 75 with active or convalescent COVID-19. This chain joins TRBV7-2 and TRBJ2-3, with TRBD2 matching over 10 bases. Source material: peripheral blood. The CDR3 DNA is TGTGCCAGCAGTCTAGCCCTAGCGGGGGAGCGGGATACGCAGTATTTT. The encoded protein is CASSLALAGERDTQYF. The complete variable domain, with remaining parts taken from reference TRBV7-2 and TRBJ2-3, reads GAGVSQSPSNKVTEKGKDVELRCDPISGHTALYWYRQSLGQGLEFLIYFQGNSAPDKSGLPSDRFSAERTGGSVSTLTIQRTQQEDSAVYLCASSLALAGERDTQYFGPGTRLTVL.